The 29 T cell receptor beta chains reported below all come from one sample, sequenced in a study of cytomegalovirus exposure and HLA in healthy donors. Researchers ran the PCR with 60 Vbeta and 13 Jbeta primers. The protocol was immunoSEQ multiplex PCR, while the TCRdb copy is restricted to in-frame clones and leaves out a portion. The profile shows over 90,000 clones, roughly three quarters of them singletons. The sequencing input was PBMCs. The receptor source for this set is a male donor in good health and CMV-seropositive.

The rearrangement uses TRBV4-1 and TRBJ2-1, with a tentative D call TRBD2 (6 bases). V shed 4 bases and J shed 8 bases, with 21 bases lying between them. The germline V gene has CDR1 MGHRA and CDR2 YSYEKL. This CDR3 region has 16 residues. In DNA form, the CDR3 reads TGCGCCAGCAGCCCGTCCGGACTAAGAGATTCCGATGAGCAGTTCTTC. Its protein is CASSPSGLRDSDEQFF.

This chain connects TRBV18 to TRBJ2-7; 8 bases are a match to TRBD2. This CDR3 comprises 13 residues. CDR1 is KGHSH and CDR2 is LQKENI in the germline V gene. V lost 2 bases, J lost 3 bases, and 0 bases stayed unmatched. The CDR3 loop reads CASSPGTSYEQYF. CDR3 in DNA: TGTGCCAGCTCACCAGGGACTAGCTACGAGCAGTACTTC. The complete variable domain, with remaining parts taken from reference TRBV18 and TRBJ2-7, reads NAGVMQNPRHLVRRRGQEARLRCSPMKGHSHVYWYRQLPEEGLKFMVYLQKENIIDESGMPKERFSAEFPKEGPSILRIQQVVRGDSAAYFCASSPGTSYEQYFGPGTRLTVT.

This clone was found once. The junction differs from germline at one of its ends, possibly a read error. This chain uses TRBV15 with TRBJ2-3, with 9 bases identical to TRBD1. This CDR3 has 16 amino acids. Germline V gene sequence: CDR1 LNHNV, CDR2 YYDKDF (reference sequence). The CDR3 reads CAISRPLTGGKDTQYF. In nucleotides, the CDR3 is TGTGCCATCAGCAGACCCCTGACAGGGGGAAAGGATACGCAGTATTTT.

The chain recombines TRBV10-1 with TRBJ2-5; D not certain. The CDR3 covers 10 residues. V was trimmed by 7 bases and J by 3 bases, leaving 3 bases between them. The germline gives CDR1 WNHNN, CDR2 SYGVQD (reference sequence). This chain's CDR3 is CASIKETQYF. CDR3 nucleotide sequence: TGCGCCAGCATCAAAGAGACCCAGTACTTC.

CDR3 bases: TGTGCCAGCAGTTTATCGGGACAGGGTAACTATGGCTACACCTTC. Translation: CASSLSGQGNYGYTF. This chain links TRBV28 with TRBJ1-2, with 9 positions matching TRBD1. Germline lookup yields CDR1 MDHEN and CDR2 SYDVKM. CDR3 length: 15 residues. Trimming took 1 base from V and 1 from J; bases not matched to a gene: 1.

This clone showed up just a few times. The rearrangement uses TRBV4-3 and TRBJ2-1; tentatively, D is TRBD1 (5 bases). V lost 5 bases to trimming and J lost 8 bases, with 13 bases between them. Looked up from germline, CDR1 is LGHNA and CDR2 is YSLEER. The CDR3 length is 13 residues. For the CDR3, the DNA is TGCGCCAGCAGCTTTCAGGGTAGAGATGAGCAGTTCTTC. It translates to CASSFQGRDEQFF.

This chain links TRBV9 with TRBJ2-2; D is perhaps TRBD2 (5 bases). With 0 bases removed from V and 0 bases from J, the gap between germline ends came to 9 bases. Germline V CDR1 and CDR2: SGDLS, YYNGEE. CDR3 length: 16 residues. The CDR3 here is CASSVGLSANTGELFF. The CDR3 nucleotides are TGTGCCAGCAGCGTAGGGCTTAGCGCGAACACCGGGGAGCTGTTTTTT.

Concerning this clone itself: The junction shows a germline mismatch at one end, possibly a read error. The CDR3 here is CSSSPLGREGEYEQYF. The CDR3 nucleotides are TGTTCCAGCAGCCCCCTGGGGCGGGAGGGCGAATACGAGCAGTACTTC. The rearrangement links TRBV7-9 to TRBJ2-7; 9 nucleotides align to TRBD2. The CDR3 covers 16 residues. Germline assignment: CDR1 SEHNR and CDR2 FQNEAQ (reference sequence).

The CDR3 loop reads CASSLGGGGHYQPQHF. The CDR3 DNA reads as TGTGCCAGCAGCTTAGGTGGCGGGGGGCATTATCAGCCCCAGCATTTT. The chain employs TRBV7-2 and TRBJ1-5, with D maybe TRBD1 (6 bases). The CDR3 is 16 amino acids. Germline CDR1 and CDR2: SGHTA and FQGNSA. V lost 1 base and J lost 5, with 15 bases in between. The entire variable domain, with the rest obtained from reference TRBV7-2 and TRBJ1-5, is as follows: GAGVSQSPSNKVTEKGKDVELRCDPISGHTALYWYRQSLGQGLEFLIYFQGNSAPDKSGLPSDRFSAERTGGSVSTLTIQRTQQEDSAVYLCASSLGGGGHYQPQHFGDGTRLSIL.

The gene calls are TRBV6-5 and TRBJ1-2; 9 nucleotides align to TRBD1. The CDR3 contains 13 residues. J was trimmed by 10 bases and V by 7 bases; bases with no gene match: 10. The germline V gene has CDR1 MNHEY and CDR2 SVGAGI. The CDR3 region is CASTQPGQGTYTF. CDR3 DNA: TGTGCCAGCACCCAACCGGGACAGGGTACCTACACCTTC.

For this clone: The sample holds other DNA sequences that translate to the same CDR3. The chain has TRBV6-5 and TRBJ2-7; 12 bases map to TRBD2. Germline trimming cut 5 bases from V and 1 base from J; bases unmatched to any gene: 3. The CDR3 contains 15 residues. CDR1 is MNHEY, CDR2 SVGAGI, per germline. CDR3 nucleotides: TGTGCCAGCAGTCGTCTAGCGGGAGGGTCCTACGAGCAGTACTTC. Translated: CASSRLAGGSYEQYF.

This chain connects TRBV5-6 to TRBJ1-2, with a possible D match to TRBD1 (5 bases). The length of the CDR3 is 12 residues. Germline loops: CDR1 SGHDT, CDR2 YYEEEE. Trimming left V 2 bases short and J 7 bases short, with 9 bases between. The CDR3 spells CASSFWGSGYTF. As DNA, the CDR3 is TGTGCCAGCAGCTTCTGGGGCTCTGGCTACACCTTC.

This sequence joins TRBV7-3 and TRBJ2-1, with TRBD1 matching over 9 bases. The CDR3 totals 16 residues. Germline V gene lookup returns CDR1 SGHTA and CDR2 FQGTGA. Trimming at V came to 5 bases and at J to 0 bases, leaving 5 bases not matched to a gene. The CDR3 loop is CASSTGQGSSYNEQFF. CDR3 in DNA: TGTGCCAGCAGCACGGGACAGGGTAGCTCCTACAATGAGCAGTTCTTC.

The chain links TRBV7-8 to TRBJ2-3, with D possibly TRBD2 on 6 matching bases. The CDR3 length is 15 residues. Germline V CDR1 and CDR2: SGHVS, FQNEAQ. Trimming shortened V by 0 bases and J by 5 bases, and 12 bases separated the two germline ends. The CDR3 DNA is TGTGCCAGCAGCTTAGCACAGATCGGGGGAGATACGCAGTATTTT. Translation: CASSLAQIGGDTQYF.

V is TRBV7-8 and J is TRBJ2-5; TRBD2 agrees at 15 bases. Trimming took 0 bases from V and 5 from J; bases not matched to a gene: 4. The V gene's germline CDR1 is SGHVS and CDR2 FQNEAQ. The CDR3 covers 17 residues. The chain's CDR3 is CASSLAGLAGGRETQYF. The CDR3 nucleotides read TGTGCCAGCAGCTTAGCGGGACTAGCGGGAGGAAGGGAGACCCAGTACTTC.

The rearrangement joins TRBV7-2 to TRBJ2-2; the D gene is possibly TRBD2 (6 bases). This CDR3 is built from 15 residues. Germline lookup yields CDR1 SGHTA and CDR2 FQGNSA. Trimming removed 1 base at V and 7 bases at J, with 13 bases between. CDR3 sequence: CASSLVGREDGELFF. The CDR3, as DNA: TGTGCCAGCAGCTTAGTGGGAAGGGAGGACGGGGAGCTGTTTTTT. The full variable domain, rest sourced from reference TRBV7-2 and TRBJ2-2, is GAGVSQSPSNKVTEKGKDVELRCDPISGHTALYWYRQSLGQGLEFLIYFQGNSAPDKSGLPSDRFSAERTGGSVSTLTIQRTQQEDSAVYLCASSLVGREDGELFFGEGSRLTVL.

A word on this clone: A much larger clone is a single base away; this may be a read error. V usage is TRBV29-1 and J usage is TRBJ1-4; D gene ambiguous. The V gene's germline CDR1 is SQVTM and CDR2 ANQGSEA. The CDR3 length is 14 residues. The CDR3 DNA follows: TGCAGCGTGCACGTCCGGAGTTTCGGGGAAAACCTGTTTTTT. It encodes CSVHVRSFGENLFF.

This clone came up a few times. The chain couples TRBV7-2 to TRBJ2-6; D not resolved. Germline CDR1 reads SGHTA; CDR2 reads FQGNSA. The CDR3 sequence is 18 residues long. Trimming left V 2 bases short and J 0 bases short, with 14 bases between. The CDR3 DNA reads as TGTGCCAGCAGCTTATACCCCCCCCGGAGCTCTGGGGCCAACGTCCTGACTTTC. It specifies CASSLYPPRSSGANVLTF.

The J gene is TRBJ1-5, the V gene TRBV27; TRBD1 aligns across 9 bases. Germline V CDR1 and CDR2: MNHEY, SMNVEV (reference sequence). The CDR3 consists of 16 residues. Germline trimming cut 3 bases from V and 9 bases from J; bases unmatched to any gene: 12. CDR3 region: CASSLSGWDRERPQHF. CDR3 nucleotides: TGTGCCAGCAGTTTGTCCGGTTGGGACAGGGAGAGGCCCCAGCATTTT.

The chain is built from TRBV9 and TRBJ2-3; 12 bases fit TRBD2. This CDR3 region has 16 residues. V was pared by 0 bases and J by 4 bases, with 3 bases of the junction left unmatched. Germline CDR1 SGDLS, CDR2 YYNGEE. The DNA for the CDR3 is TGTGCCAGCAGCGTAGCGCTAGCGGGAGGGCCAGATACGCAGTATTTT. Translation: CASSVALAGGPDTQYF.

This rearrangement joins TRBV7-2 to TRBJ2-1; 7 bases match TRBD1. The CDR3 contains 15 residues. In germline, CDR1 is SGHTA, CDR2 FQGNSA. V dropped 1 base and J dropped 5; count of bases not matched to a gene: 5. CDR3: CASSLGGTGDNEQFF. Written as DNA, the CDR3 is TGTGCCAGCAGCTTAGGGGGTACAGGGGACAATGAGCAGTTCTTC.

The gene calls are TRBV6-6 and TRBJ2-7; D might be TRBD1 (6 bases). This CDR3 is built from 13 residues. Germline V CDR1 and CDR2: MNHNY, SVGAGI (reference sequence). The V gene lost 4 bases and the J gene lost 2 bases, with 9 bases spanning the gap. CDR3 residues: CASSLAGAYEQYF. CDR3 coding DNA: TGTGCCAGCAGTTTAGCAGGGGCCTACGAGCAGTACTTC.

The gene calls are TRBV30 and TRBJ2-1; 8 bases line up with TRBD2. CDR3 size: 19 residues. Germline trimming cut 2 bases from V and 2 bases from J; bases unmatched to any gene: 17. Germline V gives CDR1 GTSNPN, CDR2 SVGIG (reference sequence). The CDR3 sequence is CAWSSGAGGMIVAYNEQFF. CDR3 DNA: TGTGCCTGGAGTTCGGGGGCGGGAGGAATGATAGTCGCCTACAATGAGCAGTTCTTC.

This clone was seen a handful of times. This chain uses TRBV19 with TRBJ2-2, with D hard to call. The CDR3 runs 15 residues. Per the germline V gene, CDR1 is LNHDA and CDR2 is SQIVND (reference sequence). With 7 bases removed from V and 0 bases from J, the gap between germline ends came to 12 bases. Here the CDR3 reads CASTSATANTGELFF. CDR3 sequence (DNA): TGTGCCAGTACCTCAGCGACCGCGAACACCGGGGAGCTGTTTTTT.

Details on this clone: The same CDR3 arises from other DNA sequences in this sample as well. This chain links TRBV29-1 with TRBJ2-1; the match to TRBD2 covers 11 bases. The germline V gene encodes CDR1 SQVTM and CDR2 ANQGSEA. J was trimmed by 0 bases and V by 6 bases; bases with no gene match: 7. This CDR3 region has 16 residues. CDR3 nucleotide sequence: TGCAGCGTAGCTGGGACTAGCGGCAGCTCCTACAATGAGCAGTTCTTC. Protein product: CSVAGTSGSSYNEQFF.

The genes are TRBV7-9 and TRBJ1-1, with 9 bases lining up with TRBD1. V gave up 6 bases and J gave up 5 bases; unmatched junction bases: 4. The CDR3 has 13 residues. Germline V lookup: CDR1 SEHNR, CDR2 FQNEAQ (reference sequence). The CDR3 DNA follows: TGTGCCAGCAGAGGACAGGGGAGAACTGAAGCTTTCTTT. It yields the protein CASRGQGRTEAFF.

The V and J genes are TRBV4-3 and TRBJ1-2; D gene ambiguous. Looked up from germline, CDR1 is LGHNA and CDR2 is YSLEER. The V gene lost 1 base and the J gene lost 4 bases, with 16 bases spanning the gap. The CDR3 totals 16 residues. The CDR3 DNA follows: TGCGCCAGCAGCCAAGTTGAGGGCAGGCCACGCTATGGCTACACCTTC. Translating gives CASSQVEGRPRYGYTF.

This clone was seen once. CDR3 amino acids: CASRAWTSTSYEQYF. In DNA form, the CDR3 reads TGTGCCAGCAGGGCCTGGACTAGCACCTCCTACGAGCAGTACTTC. The chain couples TRBV27 to TRBJ2-7; TRBD2 matches at 8 bases. Trimming at V came to 6 bases and at J to 0 bases, leaving 7 bases not matched to a gene. The germline CDR1 and CDR2 sequences are MNHEY and SMNVEV (reference sequence). The CDR3 covers 15 residues.

The chain joins TRBV18 to TRBJ1-4; D is perhaps TRBD1 (6 bases). Per the germline V gene, CDR1 is KGHSH and CDR2 is LQKENI. The CDR3 runs 15 residues. V lost 5 bases and J lost 7, with 17 bases in between. Here the CDR3 reads CASSSSGGASEKLFF. The CDR3 DNA follows: TGTGCCAGCTCAAGTTCTGGGGGGGCCAGTGAAAAACTGTTTTTT.